The sequence of this T cell receptor (beta chain) was determined in a study of T cell responses to AZD1222 COVID-19 vaccine. Study-level results: Spike-specific TCR depth and breadth grew after two AZD1222 doses.

Looked up from germline, CDR1 is SGHTA and CDR2 is FQGNSA. The CDR3 length is 12 residues. The V end was cut by 1 base, the J end by 7 bases, with 5 bases between. Points on this clone: What it binds is unknown.

It was second doses at about 4 or about 12 weeks that were pooled. Clones were sequenced by immunoSEQ multiplex PCR, and TCRdb holds only the in-frame ones, with some missing. The table shows 130,000 to 150,000 clones, with about 90% occurring only once. V usage is TRBV7-2 and J usage is TRBJ1-5, with unresolved D. Sequenced here: peripheral blood, sampled 28 days after the second AZD1222 dose. This TCR was sampled from an adult who received the AZD1222 COVID-19 vaccine. CDR3 coding DNA: TGTGCCAGCAGCTTAGATGGCCAGCCCCAGCATTTT. Translated, it gives CASSLDGQPQHF.